A single sample gave rise to the 16 T cell receptor beta chains below, sequenced in a study of T cells in Graves' hyperthyroidism and ophthalmopathy. TCR beta CDR3 sequences were amplified from RNA transcripts. HTBI primers were employed in a first-round RT-PCR of the TCR CDR3. A single record per CDR3 protein comes from TCRdb applying MiXCR to the multiplex PCR reads. This sample has hundreds of thousands of distinct CDR3 sequences, with about 16% found just once. The specimen sequenced was blood. All receptors come from a woman aged 40 to 50 with Graves' ophthalmopathy.

The chain carries TRBV5-6 and TRBJ1-1; D ambiguous. V was shortened by 2 bases and J by 5 bases, with 4 bases between the two germline ends. CDR1 is SGHDT and CDR2 is YYEEEE in the germline V gene. This CDR3 is built from 11 residues. In DNA form, the CDR3 reads TGTGCCAGCAGCTTTCAGACTGAAGCTTTCTTT. The encoded protein is CASSFQTEAFF. Looking up the rest from reference TRBV5-6 and TRBJ1-1 gives the full variable domain: DAGVTQSPTHLIKTRGQQVTLRCSPKSGHDTVSWYQQALGQGPQFIFQYYEEEERQRGNFPDRFSGHQFPNYSSELNVNALLLGDSALYLCASSFQTEAFFGQGTRLTVV.

This clonotype was observed at least ten times. The chain joins TRBV5-1 to TRBJ2-3; no definite D call. Germline V gene sequence: CDR1 SGHRS, CDR2 YFSETQ. The CDR3 covers 15 residues. V was shortened by 7 bases and J by 0 bases, with 15 bases between the two germline ends. The CDR3 region has the DNA TGCGCCAGCGGCCCGGCCTCGTCTAGCACAGATACGCAGTATTTT. It is translated as CASGPASSSTDTQYF.

This clonotype was observed at least ten times. The rearrangement uses TRBV3-1 and TRBJ2-2; the D is unclear. Trimming removed 2 bases from V and 7 bases from J, with 17 bases in between. The CDR3 length is 16 residues. From germline, CDR1 is LGHDT and CDR2 YNNKEL (reference sequence). CDR3 in amino acids: CASSQTRRAAVGELFF. CDR3 nucleotides: TGTGCCAGCAGCCAAACACGGCGTGCAGCAGTCGGGGAGCTGTTTTTT. Drawing the rest from reference TRBV3-1 and TRBJ2-2, the complete variable domain is DTAVSQTPKYLVTQMGNDKSIKCEQNLGHDTMYWYKQDSKKFLKIMFSYNNKELIINETVPNRFSPKSPDKAHLNLHINSLELGDSAVYFCASSQTRRAAVGELFFGEGSRLTVL.

The chain joins TRBV4-1 to TRBJ1-1; possible D gene TRBD1, 6 bases. The CDR3 is made up of 15 amino acids. The V end was cut by 10 bases, the J end by 1 base, with 19 bases between. Per the germline V gene, CDR1 is MGHRA and CDR2 is YSYEKL. CDR3 DNA sequence: TGCGCCACTTCACGGCAGGGGAACCCGAACACTGAAGCTTTCTTT. This sequence encodes CATSRQGNPNTEAFF.

In its sample, this clonotype was seen many times. This chain links TRBV30 with TRBJ1-5; no firm D call. Germline V gene data show CDR1 as GTSNPN and CDR2 as SVGIG (reference sequence). Trimming took 1 base from V and 7 from J, leaving 11 bases between them. The CDR3 has 13 residues. The CDR3 nucleotides are TGTGCCTGGAGTGGAAAGGGAGGACAGCCCCAGCATTTT. Translating it yields CAWSGKGGQPQHF.

The table lists this clonotype with a few counts. An end of the junction does not agree with germline; a read error may underlie this. V usage is TRBV5-1 and J usage is TRBJ2-1; TRBD2 matches at 10 bases. Germline V gene lookup returns CDR1 SGHRS and CDR2 YFSETQ. This CDR3 is 15 amino acids long. The CDR3 loop is CASSLTSGVLYEQFF. CDR3 coding DNA: TGTGCCAGCAGCTTAACTAGCGGGGTTTTGTATGAGCAGTTCTTC.

The rearrangement uses TRBV20-1 and TRBJ2-3; 7 bases map to TRBD2. This CDR3 comprises 16 residues. With V trimmed by 0 bases and J by 0 bases, 6 bases remained unmatched. Germline-derived CDR1 and CDR2 are DFQATT and SNEGSKA (reference sequence). The CDR3 region is CSARDPSGASTDTQYF. CDR3 DNA sequence: TGCAGTGCTAGAGATCCTAGCGGAGCTAGCACAGATACGCAGTATTTT.

This clonotype was recorded at least ten times. This rearrangement joins TRBV20-1 to TRBJ2-7; D unresolved. Trimming cost V 3 bases and J 4 bases, with 13 bases left between them. The germline V gene has CDR1 DFQATT and CDR2 SNEGSKA (reference sequence). CDR3 length: 13 residues. The DNA of the CDR3 is TGCAGTGCTAGCGCAGGTCATGGTTACGAGCAGTACTTC. Amino acid sequence: CSASAGHGYEQYF.

This clonotype was recorded at least ten times. V and J are TRBV29-1 and TRBJ1-1; 7 bases agree with TRBD1. Germline V gives CDR1 SQVTM, CDR2 ANQGSEA. The CDR3 runs 11 residues. V gave up 7 bases and J gave up 5 bases; unmatched junction bases: 4. The CDR3 is CSARTGTEAFF. DNA for the CDR3: TGCAGCGCTCGGACAGGAACTGAAGCTTTCTTT.

This clonotype was seen ten or more times. The chain recombines TRBV20-1 with TRBJ2-7; TRBD1 aligns across 9 bases. Germline-derived CDR1 and CDR2 are DFQATT and SNEGSKA (reference sequence). The trim removed 4 bases at V and 7 bases at J, leaving 17 bases unmatched. CDR3 length equals 16 residues. The CDR3 DNA reads TGCAGTGCTAACCACGAACAGGGGGCCAGTCTACAGGAGCAGTACTTC. This encodes CSANHEQGASLQEQYF.

This clonotype appeared a few times. The chain is built from TRBV19 and TRBJ1-5, with TRBD1 identical over 7 bases. Germline values: CDR1 LNHDA, CDR2 SQIVND (reference sequence). The J segment lost 7 bases and the V segment lost 4 bases, leaving 7 bases of the junction unmatched. This CDR3 has 14 amino acids. The CDR3 DNA follows: TGTGCCAGTAGTACGACAGGGAAGGAGCAGCCCCAGCATTTT. Translated: CASSTTGKEQPQHF.

This clonotype was detected many times. The chain combines TRBV6-1 with TRBJ2-3; TRBD2 aligns across 11 bases. With V trimmed by 3 bases and J by 3 bases, 2 bases remained unmatched. CDR3 length equals 15 residues. Germline CDR1 MNHNS, CDR2 SASEGT. CDR3 bases: TGTGCCAGCAGTGATAGACTAGCGGGGACAGATACGCAGTATTTT. It yields the protein CASSDRLAGTDTQYF.

In this sample, this clonotype turned up a few times. The genes are TRBV28 and TRBJ1-5; D gene ambiguous. The CDR3 extends over 16 amino acids. The V end was cut by 5 bases, the J end by 0 bases, with 14 bases between. Germline values: CDR1 MDHEN, CDR2 SYDVKM. The CDR3 is CASSPRGRDSNQPQHF. As DNA, the CDR3 is TGTGCCAGCAGTCCTCGCGGAAGGGATAGCAATCAGCCCCAGCATTTT.

The chain links TRBV19 to TRBJ2-1; D remains unclear. Looked up from germline, CDR1 is LNHDA and CDR2 is SQIVND (reference sequence). The CDR3 sequence is 14 residues long. Between the trimmed V and J ends, which lost 4 bases and 0 bases, there was a span of 7 bases. In DNA form, the CDR3 reads TGTGCCAGTAGTACGGCTAGCTCCTACAATGAGCAGTTCTTC. It codes for CASSTASSYNEQFF.

This clonotype was detected many times. The chain combines TRBV11-2 with TRBJ1-1, with TRBD1 as a possible D gene (6 bases). The CDR3 runs 15 residues. Trimming took off 3 bases at V and 1 base at J, with 12 bases between the two ends. CDR1 is SGHAT and CDR2 is FQNNGV in the germline V gene. CDR3 amino acids: CASSLGWTANTEAFF. The DNA for the CDR3 is TGTGCCAGCAGCTTGGGGTGGACAGCGAACACTGAAGCTTTCTTT. The whole variable domain, remainder taken from reference TRBV11-2 and TRBJ1-1, is EAGVAQSPRYKIIEKRQSVAFWCNPISGHATLYWYQQILGQGPKLLIQFQNNGVVDDSQLPKDRFSAERLKGVDSTLKIQPAKLEDSAVYLCASSLGWTANTEAFFGQGTRLTVV.

This clonotype was counted many times. The chain couples TRBV3-1 to TRBJ1-2, with a possible D match to TRBD1 (6 bases). CDR1 is LGHDT and CDR2 is YNNKEL in the germline V gene (reference sequence). V dropped 3 bases and J dropped 4 bases, with 12 bases sitting between them. The CDR3 spans 14 residues. The CDR3 DNA sequence: TGTGCCAGCAGCCAGGATAACAGGGTCTATGGCTACACCTTC. Encoded protein: CASSQDNRVYGYTF.